These T cell receptor beta chains were read from a single sample in a study of control samples from healthy donors and cancer patients. Using immunoSEQ multiplex PCR, the repertoire was profiled, and TCRdb retains in-frame clones only, with some absent. The sample records approximately 180,000 clones, 80% to 95% being singletons. Sequencing was carried out using blood. These receptor sequences come from a woman aged 40 to 49 in good health. The conserved cysteine and the conserved F or W are not part of the CDR3 here. The D gene is left open where the match is weak. Clone size, where shown, is once, few, many, or a class for clones that have expanded.

>TRBV7-9|NA|NA|12
AGNTIVAAGELF
>TRBV19|NA|NA|14
ASSIGWAGITGELF
>TRBV2|NA|NA|11
ASRAVNTGELF
>TRBV18|NA|NA|11
ASSPRARETQY
>TRBV5-1|once|NA|12
ASSLGRSRETQY
>TRBV5-1|NA|NA|15
ASSLAYDRPHTDTQY
>TRBV4-1|NA|NA|11
ASSPRGNQPQH
>TRBV11-2|NA|TRBD1|13
ASSPGQGANTEAF
>TRBV7-9|once|TRBD1|13
ASSSGTGVQETQY
>TRBV27|NA|NA|11
ASSFGVGDTQY
>TRBV5-1|NA|NA|12
ASSLNQGNTEAF
>TRBV7-9|few|NA|12
ASSLVPGLGGYT
>TRBV6-2/TRBV6-3|NA|NA|11
ASSYTDTDTQY
>TRBV2|NA|NA|11
ASVQDSQPPQH
>TRBV5-1|NA|NA|13
ASSPGGRRVTEAF
>TRBV2|NA|NA|9
ASNADDVQY
>TRBV4-1|few|NA|12
ASSYLGGTNEQY
>TRBV20-1|NA|NA|9
SAGRVAGYT
>TRBV19|NA|NA|11
ASNNRNTDTQY
>TRBV18|NA|NA|12
ASSPALGGETQY
>TRBV6-6|NA|NA|12
ASTSDGSNQPQH
>TRBV30|NA|TRBD2|11
AWERGGYNEQF
>TRBV12-3/TRBV12-4|NA|NA|11
ASSFNPSGEAF
>TRBV10-3|NA|NA|13
AISESLEGGGELF
>TRBV4-1|once|NA|15
ASSQVQGIINTGELF
>TRBV9|NA|NA|10
ASSSDNQPQH
>TRBV29-1|NA|TRBD1|12
SVGMTGADYGYT
>TRBV5-6|NA|NA|12
ASSPVPPGHEQF
>TRBV29-1|NA|NA|11
SVEGGSQETQY
>TRBV14|medium-sized|NA|12
ASSQYRVPDTQY
>TRBV19|NA|TRBD1|16
ASSTVDRGLDSNQPQH
>TRBV5-1|NA|TRBD1|11
ASSLATGDGYT
>TRBV20-1|NA|TRBD1|14
SASNVRGRSLETQY
>TRBV19|NA|TRBD1|13
ASSSAQGTGNTIY
>TRBV11-2|NA|NA|12
ASSSVGGTYEQY
>TRBV15|NA|TRBD2|14
ATSRDWRGSQETQY
>TRBV7-9|NA|NA|13
ASSLIMADPYEQY
>TRBV2|once|TRBD1|13
ASSDRQGVYTEAF
>TRBV19|NA|NA|12
ASTKGGLYNEQF
>TRBV7-9|few|NA|10
ASTYGGQPQH
>TRBV23-1|NA|NA|10
ASSQSRNEQF
>TRBV4-1|NA|TRBD2|14
ASSLRLAGSYNEQF
>TRBV19|NA|NA|16
ASSPANFLGAKAEKLF
>TRBV12-3/TRBV12-4|NA|TRBD2|10
ASLLAGNEQF
>TRBV5-1|NA|TRBD2|14
ASSLLAGGSYNEQF
>TRBV2|NA|NA|11
ASSVGVNTEAF